This TCR beta chain originates from a study of identical twins. TCRdb passed the 5' RACE reads through MiXCR, listing each CDR3 protein once. The table lists 400,000 to 500,000 distinct CDR3 sequences, less than 20% of them singletons. Everyone who gave samples was a healthy Caucasian. Study results and limitations: Researchers reported weaker excess twin sharing in beta out-of-frame sequences.

After removal of 3 bases from V and 5 bases from J, the junction contained 9 bases not matched to a gene. The CDR3 contains 15 residues. Germline V gives CDR1 SQVTM, CDR2 ANQGSEA. This clonotype was counted ten times or more. Its antigen is not known. The material sequenced was naive T cells sorted from blood. The chain recombines TRBV29-1 with TRBJ2-5; 10 positions match TRBD1. The sequence was obtained from a man between 50 and 59 years old in good health. CDR3: CSVDIRDRGFETQYF. CDR3 bases: TGCAGCGTTGATATCAGGGACAGGGGTTTCGAGACCCAGTACTTC.